Each of the 14 T cell receptor beta chains below was sequenced from the same sample in a study of identical twins. TCRdb re-analysed the 5' RACE reads in MiXCR, keeping a single row per CDR3 protein. The table includes some 710,000 distinct CDR3 sequences, over 5% detected once. The sequencing sample was made of naive T cells sorted from blood. Receptors originate from a man younger than 30 in good health.

This chain links TRBV20-1 with TRBJ2-1; 7 bases map to TRBD2. The J segment lost 3 bases and the V segment lost 6 bases, leaving 8 bases of the junction unmatched. The CDR3 spans 14 residues. Looked up from germline, CDR1 is DFQATT and CDR2 is SNEGSKA (reference sequence). Here the CDR3 DNA reads TGCAGTGCAGGCGCTACTAGCGACTACAATGAGCAGTTCTTC. Its translation is CSAGATSDYNEQFF.

The chain combines TRBV15 with TRBJ1-1, with 7 bases aligning to TRBD1. Per the germline V gene, CDR1 is LNHNV and CDR2 is YYDKDF (reference sequence). The CDR3 is 13 amino acids. Trimming took 3 bases from V and 8 from J; bases not matched to a gene: 6. CDR3 DNA sequence: TGTGCCACCAGCAGGGACAGGATAGGCGAAGCTTTCTTT. It is translated as CATSRDRIGEAFF. Together with reference TRBV15 and TRBJ1-1, the CDR3 gives the full variable domain: DAMVIQNPRYQVTQFGKPVTLSCSQTLNHNVMYWYQQKSSQAPKLLFHYYDKDFNNEADTPDNFQSRRPNTSFCFLDIRSPGLGDTAMYLCATSRDRIGEAFFGQGTRLTVV.

There are many counts of this clonotype. The chain has TRBV5-6 and TRBJ2-1, with D hard to call. V lost 0 bases and J 8 bases, leaving 12 bases between the germline ends. CDR1 SGHDT and CDR2 YYEEEE come from the germline V gene. The CDR3 is 14 amino acids. This CDR3 reads CASSLGGPSYEQFF. CDR3 nucleotides: TGTGCCAGCAGCTTGGGGGGTCCGTCCTATGAGCAGTTCTTC. Full variable domain (remainder filled in from reference TRBV5-6 and TRBJ2-1): DAGVTQSPTHLIKTRGQQVTLRCSPKSGHDTVSWYQQALGQGPQFIFQYYEEEERQRGNFPDRFSGHQFPNYSSELNVNALLLGDSALYLCASSLGGPSYEQFFGPGTRLTVL.

This clonotype was seen ten or more times. V usage is TRBV9 and J usage is TRBJ1-1; D ambiguous. Germline CDR1 SGDLS, CDR2 YYNGEE. The V and J ends lost 1 base and 5 bases respectively, with 9 bases between them. The CDR3 consists of 13 residues. CDR3 in amino acids: CASSVIEVTEAFF. The DNA of the CDR3 is TGTGCCAGCAGCGTAATAGAAGTGACTGAAGCTTTCTTT. Full variable domain (outside the CDR3, taken from reference TRBV9 and TRBJ1-1): DSGVTQTPKHLITATGQRVTLRCSPRSGDLSVYWYQQSLDQGLQFLIQYYNGEERAKGNILERFSAQQFPDLHSELNLSSLELGDSALYFCASSVIEVTEAFFGQGTRLTVV.

V usage is TRBV5-1 and J usage is TRBJ1-1, with D uncertain. V lost 3 bases and J 1 base, leaving 10 bases between the germline ends. There are 14 residues in the CDR3. The germline gives CDR1 SGHRS, CDR2 YFSETQ. The CDR3 here is CASSSWSANTEAFF. In DNA form, the CDR3 reads TGCGCCAGCAGCTCATGGTCAGCGAACACTGAAGCTTTCTTT.

This clonotype has more than one count but fewer than ten. The chain recombines TRBV4-2 with TRBJ1-3; 7 bases match TRBD1. V lost 0 bases and J lost 3; bases outside the gene matches: 2. There are 15 residues in the CDR3. The germline CDR1 and CDR2 sequences are LGHNA and YNFKEQ. CDR3 nucleotide sequence: TGTGCCAGCAGCCAAGATGCAGGGGGTGGAAACACCATATATTTT. Amino acids: CASSQDAGGGNTIYF.

This clonotype was seen at least ten times. The V call is TRBV29-1, the J call TRBJ2-3; no firm D call. The CDR3 totals 13 residues. Germline V gene sequence: CDR1 SQVTM, CDR2 ANQGSEA. V lost 4 bases to trimming and J lost 3 bases, with 11 bases between them. The CDR3 DNA reads TGCAGCGTTGGCGGCAGGCAAACAGATACGCAGTATTTT. Protein: CSVGGRQTDTQYF.

This clonotype was recorded at least ten times. This chain joins TRBV9 and TRBJ1-6; 10 bases fit TRBD1. The CDR3 is 15 residues long. Unmatched junction bases numbered 8, after V lost 4 bases and J lost 10 bases. Germline assignment: CDR1 SGDLS and CDR2 YYNGEE. CDR3 sequence (DNA): TGTGCCAGCAGCCCAGAGACAGGGGGCCAGTCACCCCTCCACTTT. Translated: CASSPETGGQSPLHF.

This clonotype was recorded many times. The chain recombines TRBV3-1 with TRBJ2-7; 9 bases are a match to TRBD1. The CDR3 has 13 residues. Germline CDR1 reads LGHDT; CDR2 reads YNNKEL (reference sequence). V shed 3 bases, J shed 8 bases, and the junction held 5 bases outside the gene matches. The chain's CDR3 is CASSQDRGRQQYV. As DNA, the CDR3 is TGTGCCAGCAGCCAGGACAGGGGAAGACAGCAGTACGTC.

This clonotype was recorded a few times. The chain uses TRBV20-1 and TRBJ1-5; D might be TRBD1 (5 bases). Trimming took 0 bases from V and 4 from J, leaving 16 bases between them. The CDR3 consists of 16 residues. The germline V gene encodes CDR1 DFQATT and CDR2 SNEGSKA (reference sequence). The CDR3 nucleotides read TGCAGTGCTAGAGATCTTTGGACGGGGGATAATCAGCCCCAGCATTTT. Encoded protein: CSARDLWTGDNQPQHF.

This clonotype was seen at least ten times. The chain is built from TRBV7-9 and TRBJ1-5, with no clear D. V lost 5 bases to trimming and J lost 1 base, with 9 bases between them. CDR3 size: 14 residues. Germline lookup yields CDR1 SEHNR and CDR2 FQNEAQ (reference sequence). CDR3 sequence: CASSPPESNQPQHF. The CDR3 DNA is TGTGCCAGCAGCCCCCCGGAGAGCAATCAGCCCCAGCATTTT.

There are many counts of this clonotype. The CDR3 loop is CAISESNTGTNEQFF. The CDR3 DNA sequence: TGTGCCATCAGTGAATCGAATACGGGAACAAATGAGCAGTTCTTC. The genes are TRBV10-3 and TRBJ2-1, with a possible D match to TRBD2 (5 bases). V was pared by 3 bases and J by 7 bases, with 16 bases between. Germline V gives CDR1 ENHRY, CDR2 SYGVKD. The CDR3 has 15 amino acids.

This clonotype was observed a handful of times. The chain combines TRBV7-9 with TRBJ2-1, with D possibly matching TRBD2 (5 bases). Germline-derived CDR1 and CDR2 are SEHNR and FQNEAQ (reference sequence). Trimming left V 4 bases short and J 4 bases short, with 20 bases between. The CDR3 has 17 amino acids. CDR3 loop: CASSSTTQGRGYNEQFF. The CDR3, as DNA: TGTGCCAGCAGCTCTACCACTCAAGGTCGCGGGTACAATGAGCAGTTCTTC.

Only a few counts were recorded for this clonotype. This chain uses TRBV7-8 with TRBJ1-4; no definite D call. The CDR3 contains 15 residues. CDR1 SGHVS and CDR2 FQNEAQ come from the germline V gene. The V and J ends lost 5 bases and 5 bases respectively, with 15 bases between them. The CDR3, as DNA: TGTGCCAGCAGCCAAGTAATAGGGAGGAATGAAAAACTGTTTTTT. This codes for CASSQVIGRNEKLFF.